The rows below give T cell receptor beta chains drawn from one sample of a study of control samples from healthy donors and cancer patients. Here immunoSEQ multiplex PCR was the method, and the copy in TCRdb shows in-frame clones only, minus some. Of around 180,000 clones detected, 75% to 95% appear once; the ten largest clones hold 2%. The sample comprised blood. The receptors here all came from a woman in her forties in good health. The CDR3 runs from the conserved cysteine through the conserved F or W. Each record gives: clone size, D gene, V gene, J gene, CDR3 protein, CDR3 DNA. The D gene is left open where the match is weak. Size tells how often a clone was seen (once, few, many) or the class of an expanded clone, and some rows leave it out.

clone size: -; D gene: TRBD1; V gene: TRBV12-3/TRBV12-4; J gene: TRBJ1-6; CDR3 protein: CASSETGNSPLHF; CDR3 DNA: TGTGCCAGCAGTGAGACAGGGAATTCACCCCTCCACTTT
clone size: -; D gene: TRBD1; V gene: TRBV24-1; J gene: TRBJ2-2; CDR3 protein: CATSSTGDTGELFF; CDR3 DNA: TGTGCCACCAGTTCGACAGGGGACACCGGGGAGCTGTTTTTT
clone size: -; D gene: TRBD2; V gene: TRBV29-1; J gene: TRBJ2-1; CDR3 protein: CSVEETSGSYNEQFF; CDR3 DNA: TGCAGCGTTGAAGAGACTAGCGGCTCCTACAATGAGCAGTTCTTC
clone size: -; D gene: -; V gene: TRBV18; J gene: TRBJ1-6; CDR3 protein: CASSPAQVYNNSPLHF; CDR3 DNA: TGTGCCAGCTCACCGGCACAGGTATACAATAATTCACCCCTCCACTTT
clone size: -; D gene: -; V gene: TRBV5-6; J gene: TRBJ1-5; CDR3 protein: CASSFGGLGRNQPQHF; CDR3 DNA: TGTGCCAGCAGCTTTGGGGGCCTTGGTCGCAATCAGCCCCAGCATTTT
clone size: -; D gene: -; V gene: TRBV9; J gene: TRBJ2-1; CDR3 protein: CASSVFGGATYNEQFF; CDR3 DNA: TGTGCCAGCAGCGTCTTCGGTGGGGCTACCTACAATGAGCAGTTCTTC
clone size: -; D gene: -; V gene: TRBV7-8; J gene: TRBJ1-5; CDR3 protein: CASSFDSQPQHF; CDR3 DNA: TGTGCCAGCAGCTTCGACAGTCAGCCCCAGCATTTT
clone size: few; D gene: -; V gene: TRBV2; J gene: TRBJ1-6; CDR3 protein: CASSDGQPLYSPLHF; CDR3 DNA: TGTGCCAGCAGTGATGGCCAGCCCCTATATTCACCCCTCCACTTT
clone size: -; D gene: TRBD2; V gene: TRBV19; J gene: TRBJ2-1; CDR3 protein: CASSISLAGGPRNEQFF; CDR3 DNA: TGTGCCAGTAGTATTAGCCTAGCGGGGGGCCCTAGGAATGAGCAGTTCTTC
clone size: -; D gene: -; V gene: TRBV20-1; J gene: TRBJ2-3; CDR3 protein: CSASGTDTQYF; CDR3 DNA: TGCAGTGCTAGTGGAACAGATACGCAGTATTTT
clone size: -; D gene: TRBD1; V gene: TRBV6-4; J gene: TRBJ1-1; CDR3 protein: CASKGTALNTEAFF; CDR3 DNA: TGTGCCAGCAAGGGGACAGCGCTGAACACTGAAGCTTTCTTT
clone size: -; D gene: TRBD1; V gene: TRBV29-1; J gene: TRBJ1-2; CDR3 protein: CSVVGTGANYGYTF; CDR3 DNA: TGCAGCGTTGTCGGGACAGGAGCTAACTATGGCTACACCTTC
clone size: -; D gene: -; V gene: TRBV12-5; J gene: TRBJ1-1; CDR3 protein: CASGYGGANTEAFF; CDR3 DNA: TGTGCTAGTGGTTATGGGGGGGCGAACACTGAAGCTTTCTTT
clone size: -; D gene: -; V gene: TRBV5-1; J gene: TRBJ2-2; CDR3 protein: CASSLEVSGELFF; CDR3 DNA: TGCGCCAGCAGCTTGGAGGTCAGCGGGGAGCTGTTTTTT
clone size: -; D gene: TRBD2; V gene: TRBV4-1; J gene: TRBJ2-3; CDR3 protein: CASSEFQRGNTDTQYF; CDR3 DNA: TGCGCCAGCAGCGAATTCCAGCGGGGGAACACAGATACGCAGTATTTT
clone size: -; D gene: -; V gene: TRBV18; J gene: TRBJ2-3; CDR3 protein: CASSPYTGTDTQYF; CDR3 DNA: TGTGCCAGCTCACCATATACGGGCACAGATACGCAGTATTTT
clone size: -; D gene: -; V gene: TRBV9; J gene: TRBJ2-7; CDR3 protein: CADLSYEQYF; CDR3 DNA: TGTGCCGACCTAAGCTACGAGCAGTACTTC
clone size: -; D gene: -; V gene: TRBV3-1/TRBV3-2; J gene: TRBJ2-5; CDR3 protein: CASSQKGGQETQYF; CDR3 DNA: TGTGCCAGCAGCCAAAAAGGGGGGCAAGAGACCCAGTACTTC
clone size: -; D gene: -; V gene: TRBV5-1; J gene: TRBJ1-1; CDR3 protein: CASSQRQMNTEAFF; CDR3 DNA: TGCGCCAGCAGCCAGAGACAGATGAACACTGAAGCTTTCTTT
clone size: -; D gene: -; V gene: TRBV3-1/TRBV3-2; J gene: TRBJ1-5; CDR3 protein: CASSQVQGGRQPQHF; CDR3 DNA: TGTGCCAGCAGCCAAGTCCAAGGGGGACGGCAGCCCCAGCATTTT
clone size: -; D gene: -; V gene: TRBV5-1; J gene: TRBJ2-1; CDR3 protein: CASSLAWTEDYNEQFF; CDR3 DNA: TGCGCCAGCAGCTTGGCGTGGACTGAAGACTACAATGAGCAGTTCTTC
clone size: -; D gene: -; V gene: TRBV10-2; J gene: TRBJ2-1; CDR3 protein: CASSLDRLRRSSYNEQFF; CDR3 DNA: TGCGCCAGCAGCCTAGACAGGCTACGAAGAAGCTCCTACAATGAGCAGTTCTTC
clone size: -; D gene: -; V gene: TRBV7-8; J gene: TRBJ2-1; CDR3 protein: CASSSDHSSYNEQFF; CDR3 DNA: TGTGCCAGCAGCTCCGACCACAGCTCCTACAATGAGCAGTTCTTC
clone size: -; D gene: TRBD1; V gene: TRBV7-6; J gene: TRBJ1-1; CDR3 protein: CASSLSRGPGTEAFF; CDR3 DNA: TGTGCCAGCAGCTTATCCAGGGGGCCGGGGACTGAAGCTTTCTTT
clone size: -; D gene: -; V gene: TRBV10-1; J gene: TRBJ2-5; CDR3 protein: CASSESSGASRETQYF; CDR3 DNA: TGCGCCAGCAGTGAGTCGTCGGGGGCCAGTCGGGAGACCCAGTACTTC
clone size: -; D gene: -; V gene: TRBV7-9; J gene: TRBJ2-1; CDR3 protein: CASSHGAYNEQFF; CDR3 DNA: TGTGCCAGCAGCCACGGTGCTTACAATGAGCAGTTCTTC
clone size: -; D gene: -; V gene: TRBV5-5; J gene: TRBJ2-1; CDR3 protein: CASSLGGSYNEQFF; CDR3 DNA: TGTGCCAGCAGCTTGGGGGGCTCCTACAATGAGCAGTTCTTC
clone size: -; D gene: -; V gene: TRBV18; J gene: TRBJ2-7; CDR3 protein: CASSPRSGKDEQYF; CDR3 DNA: TGTGCCAGCTCACCAAGGTCAGGGAAGGACGAGCAGTACTTC
clone size: -; D gene: -; V gene: TRBV6-2/TRBV6-3; J gene: TRBJ1-2; CDR3 protein: CASSRNTLANYGYTF; CDR3 DNA: TGTGCCAGCAGTCGGAACACGTTAGCTAACTATGGCTACACCTTC
clone size: -; D gene: -; V gene: TRBV9; J gene: TRBJ1-3; CDR3 protein: CASSVSQLGNTIYF; CDR3 DNA: TGTGCCAGCAGCGTCAGCCAGCTTGGAAACACCATATATTTT
clone size: -; D gene: -; V gene: TRBV6-5; J gene: TRBJ1-6; CDR3 protein: CASRGAISVSPLHF; CDR3 DNA: TGTGCCAGCAGGGGGGCGATTAGTGTTTCACCCCTCCACTTT
clone size: -; D gene: -; V gene: TRBV3-1/TRBV3-2; J gene: TRBJ1-6; CDR3 protein: CASSPAWQEAPLHF; CDR3 DNA: TGTGCCAGCAGCCCTGCCTGGCAGGAGGCTCCCCTCCACTTT
clone size: -; D gene: -; V gene: TRBV28; J gene: TRBJ2-7; CDR3 protein: CASSSSPWEQYF; CDR3 DNA: TGTGCCAGCAGTTCCTCTCCATGGGAGCAGTACTTC
clone size: -; D gene: TRBD1; V gene: TRBV9; J gene: TRBJ2-7; CDR3 protein: CASSAGQGNYYEQYF; CDR3 DNA: TGTGCCAGCAGCGCCGGACAGGGTAATTACTACGAGCAGTACTTC
clone size: -; D gene: -; V gene: TRBV7-9; J gene: TRBJ2-5; CDR3 protein: CASSTRRDQETQYF; CDR3 DNA: TGTGCCAGCAGCACACGACGCGACCAAGAGACCCAGTACTTC
clone size: -; D gene: -; V gene: TRBV13; J gene: TRBJ1-1; CDR3 protein: CASSRGGGNTEAFF; CDR3 DNA: TGTGCCAGCAGCAGGGGGGGCGGGAACACTGAAGCTTTCTTT
clone size: -; D gene: TRBD2; V gene: TRBV10-2; J gene: TRBJ2-1; CDR3 protein: CASRRPGGYNEQFF; CDR3 DNA: TGCGCCAGCAGGAGACCGGGGGGGTACAATGAGCAGTTCTTC
clone size: -; D gene: -; V gene: TRBV2; J gene: TRBJ1-6; CDR3 protein: CASSQTTSPLHF; CDR3 DNA: TGTGCCAGCAGCCAGACCACTTCACCCCTCCACTTT
clone size: -; D gene: -; V gene: TRBV25-1; J gene: TRBJ2-3; CDR3 protein: CASSDPRGGALDTQYF; CDR3 DNA: TGTGCCAGCAGTGATCCCAGGGGGGGGGCTTTAGATACGCAGTATTTT
clone size: -; D gene: TRBD2; V gene: TRBV7-8; J gene: TRBJ2-1; CDR3 protein: CASSLYQGTTSSYNEQFF; CDR3 DNA: TGTGCCAGCAGCTTATATCAAGGGACTACGAGCTCCTACAATGAGCAGTTCTTC
clone size: -; D gene: -; V gene: TRBV7-9; J gene: TRBJ2-5; CDR3 protein: CASSPRRGPDGFQETQYF; CDR3 DNA: TGTGCCAGCAGCCCCCGAAGGGGACCGGATGGATTCCAAGAGACCCAGTACTTC
clone size: -; D gene: -; V gene: TRBV5-4; J gene: TRBJ2-2; CDR3 protein: CASSLGGVTGELFF; CDR3 DNA: TGTGCCAGCAGCTTAGGGGGGGTCACCGGGGAGCTGTTTTTT
clone size: -; D gene: -; V gene: TRBV10-1; J gene: TRBJ2-5; CDR3 protein: CASSESQGGTQYF; CDR3 DNA: TGCGCCAGCAGTGAGTCCCAGGGAGGGACCCAGTACTTC
clone size: -; D gene: TRBD1; V gene: TRBV6-1; J gene: TRBJ1-4; CDR3 protein: CASSERTGDEKLFF; CDR3 DNA: TGTGCCAGCAGTGAGAGGACAGGAGACGAAAAACTGTTTTTT
clone size: once; D gene: -; V gene: TRBV6-5; J gene: TRBJ1-2; CDR3 protein: CASSYRQSLIYGYTF; CDR3 DNA: TGTGCCAGCAGTTATAGGCAGTCTCTTATCTATGGCTACACCTTC
clone size: once; D gene: -; V gene: TRBV11-2; J gene: TRBJ1-5; CDR3 protein: CASSPRYSNQPQHF; CDR3 DNA: TGTGCCAGCAGCCCGAGGTATAGCAATCAGCCCCAGCATTTT